The clone carrying this TCR beta chain rates as medium-sized. Its antigen is still unknown. Treg sorting used a CD4+CD25+CD127-/low gate. CDR1 and CDR2 (germline): MNHNS, SASEGT. The CDR3 has 15 amino acids. The ends lost 1 base at V and 6 bases at J; junction bases unmatched: 4. Study-level findings and limits: In terms of TCR gene usage, tumor memory CD4+ T cells clustered together with blood and lymph node memory CD4+ cells, as well as with lymph node naive CD4+ cells. Whole repertoires were not studied in the larger cohort, only one V-J beta rearrangement. Greatest tumor Treg TCR overlap was with tumor naive CD4+ cells.

After constant-region reverse-primer amplification, full-length variable regions underwent semi-nested PCR with Nested Universal Primer A. TCRdb re-derived calls from the 5' RACE reads in MiXCR, one entry per CDR3 protein. Among fewer than 12,000 distinct CDR3 sequences listed, roughly 17% were seen once. The sequenced sample consisted of Tregs sorted from a lymph node. The rearrangement links TRBV6-1 to TRBJ2-2; the match to TRBD2 covers 8 bases. This TCR was sampled from a female donor with breast cancer. In DNA, the CDR3 is TGTGCCAGCAGTGAAGGACTAGCGTGGTCCGGGGAGCTGTTTTTT. Translated: CASSEGLAWSGELFF.